These T cell receptor beta chains were read from a single sample in a study of T cell responses to AZD1222 COVID-19 vaccine. Assay used: immunoSEQ multiplex PCR; TCRdb lists only in-frame clones, some missing. The sample has 70,000 or so clones; roughly 91% are singletons. The starting material was peripheral blood, obtained on day 0 of AZD1222 vaccination. The receptor set was obtained from an adult in good health. CDR3s include the opening cysteine and the closing phenylalanine or tryptophan. D genes are given only for firm matches. Some rows mark clone size as missing; the rest say once, few, many or name a class of expanded clone.

size | J | V | D | DNA | CDR3
. | TRBJ2-3 | TRBV11-2 | TRBD2 | TGTGCCAGCAGCTTGCCCCTGGGACTTCCGGGGGGGACGCAGTATTTT | CASSLPLGLPGGTQYF
. | TRBJ1-1 | TRBV20-1 | . | TGCAGTGCTAGTTCAGGGAGAAACACTGAAGCTTTCTTT | CSASSGRNTEAFF
. | TRBJ1-4 | TRBV2 | . | TGTGCCAGCAACCTAGGGTCAAGAAATGAAAAACTGTTTTTT | CASNLGSRNEKLFF
once | TRBJ1-2 | TRBV27 | TRBD1 | TGTGCCAGCAGTCCCGGGACAGGGGTTGGCTACACCTTC | CASSPGTGVGYTF
. | TRBJ1-2 | TRBV3-1/TRBV3-2 | . | TGTGCCAGCAGCGACAAGTTGGCCTATGGCTACACCTTC | CASSDKLAYGYTF
once | TRBJ2-1 | TRBV2 | TRBD1 | TGTGCCAGCAGTTTCGGACAGGGCTACAATGAGCAGTTCTTC | CASSFGQGYNEQFF
once | TRBJ2-1 | TRBV6-5 | . | TGTGCCAGCCACACTCAGGGCGTCGGGGTCGATGAGCAGTTCTTC | CASHTQGVGVDEQFF
once | TRBJ2-2 | TRBV6-6 | TRBD1 | TGTGCCAGCAGTCCTAGCTTCGACAGGGCTTACGGGGGGGAGCTGTTTTTT | CASSPSFDRAYGGELFF
. | TRBJ1-2 | TRBV4-3 | . | TGCGCCAGCAGCCAAGACCGAGGACCTCCGGGGTACTATGGCTACACCTTC | CASSQDRGPPGYYGYTF
. | TRBJ2-3 | TRBV4-3 | . | TGCGCCAGCAGCCAAGTTTTCGGCGGGGGCACAGATACGCAGTATTTT | CASSQVFGGGTDTQYF
. | TRBJ1-4 | TRBV7-8 | . | TGTGCCAGCAGCGAGGGAAGGGGAGGAGAAAAACTGTTTTTT | CASSEGRGGEKLFF
. | TRBJ2-7 | TRBV27 | TRBD1 | TGTGCCAGCAGTTTAGCCGGGACAGGGCCGAGGGACCACGAGCAGTACTTC | CASSLAGTGPRDHEQYF
. | TRBJ2-1 | TRBV6-4 | . | TGTGCCAGCAGTGAGGACTTACACAATGAGCAGTTCTTC | CASSEDLHNEQFF
. | TRBJ1-5 | TRBV19 | . | TGTGCCAGTAGTATAGGAAGGCAGGGAAATCAGCCCCAGCATTTT | CASSIGRQGNQPQHF
. | TRBJ1-3 | TRBV7-2 | . | TGTGCCAGCAGCCCCTCCCCTATGGGCCGCTCTGGAAACACCATATATTTT | CASSPSPMGRSGNTIYF
. | TRBJ1-1 | TRBV19 | TRBD1 | TGTGCCAGCGATTTTGGGACAGGGTTCGGAGCGGCTTTCTTT | CASDFGTGFGAAFF
. | TRBJ1-1 | TRBV29-1 | . | TGCAGCGTTGTAAGGGGGGGGAACACTGAAGCTTTCTTT | CSVVRGGNTEAFF
. | TRBJ2-7 | TRBV28 | TRBD1 | TGTGCCAGCAGAGACTTGACAGGGGCCGACGGGCAGTACTTC | CASRDLTGADGQYF
. | TRBJ2-1 | TRBV5-5 | TRBD2 | TGTGCCAGCAGCTTGGGCGGGGGGGTTTCCAATGAGCAGTTCTTC | CASSLGGGVSNEQFF
. | TRBJ1-6 | TRBV6-2/TRBV6-3 | TRBD1 | TGTGCCAGCAGTCAGACCGGGACAGGCTATTCACCCCTCCACTTT | CASSQTGTGYSPLHF
. | TRBJ1-5 | TRBV4-1 | TRBD1 | TGCGCCAGCAGCCCACGGGGACAGGGGAACAATCAGCCCCAGCATTTT | CASSPRGQGNNQPQHF
. | TRBJ1-2 | TRBV4-2 | TRBD1 | TGTGCCAGCAGCCACGCCGGGACAGCTAACTATGGCTACACCTTC | CASSHAGTANYGYTF